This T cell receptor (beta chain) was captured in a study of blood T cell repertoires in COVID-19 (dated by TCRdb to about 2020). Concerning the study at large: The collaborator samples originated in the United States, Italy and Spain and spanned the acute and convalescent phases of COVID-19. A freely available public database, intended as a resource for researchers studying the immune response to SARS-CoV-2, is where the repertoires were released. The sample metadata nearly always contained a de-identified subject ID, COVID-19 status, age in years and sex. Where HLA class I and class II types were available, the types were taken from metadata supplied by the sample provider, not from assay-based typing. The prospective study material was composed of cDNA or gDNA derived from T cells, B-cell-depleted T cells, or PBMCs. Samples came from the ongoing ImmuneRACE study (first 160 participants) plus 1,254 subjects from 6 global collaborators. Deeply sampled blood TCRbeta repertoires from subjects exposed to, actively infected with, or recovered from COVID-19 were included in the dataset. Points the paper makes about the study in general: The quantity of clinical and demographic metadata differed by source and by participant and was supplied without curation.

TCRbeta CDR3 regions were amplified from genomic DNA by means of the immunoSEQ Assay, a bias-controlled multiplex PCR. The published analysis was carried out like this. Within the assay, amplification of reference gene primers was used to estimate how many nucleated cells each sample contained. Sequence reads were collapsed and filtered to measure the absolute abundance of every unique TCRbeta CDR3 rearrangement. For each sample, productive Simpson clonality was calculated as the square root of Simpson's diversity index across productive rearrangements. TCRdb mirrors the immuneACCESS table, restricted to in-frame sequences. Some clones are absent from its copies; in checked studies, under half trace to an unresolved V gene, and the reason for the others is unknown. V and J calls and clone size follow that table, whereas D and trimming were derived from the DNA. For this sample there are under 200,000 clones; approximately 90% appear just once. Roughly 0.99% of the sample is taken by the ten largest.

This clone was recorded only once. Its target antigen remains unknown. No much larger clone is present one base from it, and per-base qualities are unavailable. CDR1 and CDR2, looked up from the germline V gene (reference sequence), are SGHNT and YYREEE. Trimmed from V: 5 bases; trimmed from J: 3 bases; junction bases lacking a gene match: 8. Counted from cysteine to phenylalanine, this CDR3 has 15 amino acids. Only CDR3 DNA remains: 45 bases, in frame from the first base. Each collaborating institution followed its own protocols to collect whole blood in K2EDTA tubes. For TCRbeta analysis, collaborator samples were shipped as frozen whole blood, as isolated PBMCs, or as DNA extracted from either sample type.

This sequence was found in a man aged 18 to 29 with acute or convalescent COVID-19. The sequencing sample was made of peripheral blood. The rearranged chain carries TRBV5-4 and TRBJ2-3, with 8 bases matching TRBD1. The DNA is TGTGCCAGCAGACAGGACAGGGTGGGGACAGATACGCAGTATTTT. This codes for CASRQDRVGTDTQYF.